This TCR beta chain was sequenced during a study of blood T cell repertoires in COVID-19. Trimming removed 3 bases at V and 8 bases at J, with 14 bases between. The CDR3 length is 14 residues. Germline V gene data show CDR1 as SGDLS and CDR2 as YYNGEE. Generated by immunoSEQ multiplex PCR, the TCRdb table keeps only in-frame clones and is missing some. The data hold about 140,000 clones, with 85% to 90% observed a single time. Source material: peripheral blood. The V gene is TRBV9, the J gene TRBJ1-4; D perhaps matches TRBD1 (5 bases). This clonotype was obtained from a man between 60 and 75 years old with active or convalescent COVID-19. The CDR3 loop is CASSDGTVGEKLFF. Here the CDR3 DNA reads TGTGCCAGCAGCGACGGGACTGTAGGGGAAAAACTGTTTTTT.